This record looks at one T cell receptor (beta chain) sequence and its context. CDR3 length: 14 residues. The junction had 2 bases not matched to a gene; V was cut back by 0 bases and J by 2 bases. Germline V gene data show CDR1 as SGHNT and CDR2 as YYREEE (reference sequence). The sample is drawn from a study of blood T cell repertoires in COVID-19. Original handling: Reference gene primer amplification gave nucleated cell count estimates. TCRdb's table, derived via immunoSEQ multiplex PCR, lists solely in-frame clones and lacks some. V and J calls and clone size come straight from that table; D and trimming were deduced from the DNA. This sample carries about 36,000 clones, 65% to 80% of them seen once, and the ten largest clones take 2%.

This TCR derives from a man aged 55-75 years with active COVID-19. The chain has TRBV5-4 and TRBJ2-7, with 7 bases fitting TRBD1. The specimen sequenced was peripheral blood. CDR3 in amino acids: CASSLVGTAYEQYF. The CDR3 DNA reads as TGTGCCAGCAGCTTGGTCGGGACAGCCTACGAGCAGTACTTC.